A selection of T cell receptor beta chains follows, all from one sample in a study of response to subunit inactivated influenza vaccine. Using its own MiXCR run on the RT-PCR reads, TCRdb lists one record per CDR3 protein. The sample yields 750,000 to 850,000 distinct CDR3 sequences, approximately 17% seen once. The sequencing used PBMCs from blood, collected roughly 5 days after vaccination. Source of these receptors: a middle-aged man who received an inactivated influenza vaccine. The CDR3 runs from the conserved cysteine through the conserved F or W. A D gene is named only where the DNA matches it firmly. Some rows have no size entry. The others give once, few or many, or a class for an expanded clone.

>TRBD1|TRBV29-1|few|TRBJ1-5
CSVSGGENQPQHF
TGCAGCGTTTCAGGGGGCGAAAATCAGCCCCAGCATTTT
>.|TRBV7-8|few|TRBJ2-2
CASNRPGRYTGELFF
TGTGCCAGCAACAGACCGGGACGGTACACCGGGGAGCTGTTTTTT
>TRBD1|TRBV11-2|.|TRBJ2-7
CASSSTDRNEQYF
TGTGCCAGCAGCTCTACGGACAGGAACGAGCAGTACTTC
>.|TRBV27|few|TRBJ1-1
CASSLWYPRAMGTEAFF
TGTGCCAGCAGTTTATGGTATCCGCGGGCTATGGGCACTGAAGCTTTCTTT
>.|TRBV15|.|TRBJ2-3
CATSRDRGGAQDWMVTDTQYF
TGTGCCACCAGCAGAGACCGAGGCGGGGCGCAGGATTGGATGGTGACAGATACGCAGTATTTT
>.|TRBV7-9|few|TRBJ1-2
CASSLAGGVPGYTF
TGTGCCAGCAGCTTAGCGGGGGGAGTCCCGGGCTACACCTTC
>.|TRBV20-1|.|TRBJ2-3
CSARDANRDTQYF
TGCAGTGCTAGAGACGCCAACAGAGATACGCAGTATTTT
>.|TRBV27|few|TRBJ1-1
CASSFVRDTEAFF
TGTGCCAGCAGTTTTGTCAGGGACACTGAAGCTTTCTTT
>.|TRBV20-1|few|TRBJ1-6
CSARDLAASSYNSPLHF
TGCAGTGCTAGAGATCTGGCCGCTAGCTCCTATAATTCACCCCTCCACTTT
>TRBD2|TRBV10-3|few|TRBJ2-2
CAISKTSGGADTGELFF
TGTGCCATCAGTAAGACTAGCGGGGGGGCTGACACCGGGGAGCTGTTTTTT
>.|TRBV6-2/TRBV6-3|few|TRBJ2-3
CASSSDTVQGDTQYF
TGTGCCAGCAGTTCCGACACCGTACAGGGAGATACGCAGTATTTT
>TRBD1|TRBV24-1|few|TRBJ1-1
CATRDRVGLRAFF
TGTGCCACCAGGGACAGGGTCGGGTTACGTGCTTTCTTT
>.|TRBV12-3/TRBV12-4|few|TRBJ2-3
CASSRRRDLIYFTDTQYF
TGTGCCAGCAGTCGCCGCCGGGACCTCATTTACTTCACAGATACGCAGTATTTT
>TRBD2|TRBV20-1|.|TRBJ2-5
CSATLLAGYQETQYF
TGCAGTGCTACACTACTAGCGGGGTACCAAGAGACCCAGTACTTC
>.|TRBV28|few|TRBJ2-2
CASTPNRGGGGELFF
TGTGCCAGCACCCCGAATCGGGGAGGGGGCGGGGAGCTGTTTTTT
>.|TRBV3-1|.|TRBJ2-1
CASSQGRTINEQFF
TGTGCCAGCAGCCAAGGGCGAACCATCAATGAGCAGTTCTTC